These 3 T cell receptor beta chains were all obtained from the same sample, sequenced in a study of blood T cell repertoires in COVID-19. The repertoire was sequenced with immunoSEQ multiplex PCR; TCRdb's copy has only in-frame clones and lacks some. The data contain more than 95,000 clones, around nine tenths of them singletons. The specimen was peripheral blood. These receptors came from a human donor in a cohort sampled during active COVID-19.

This clone came up once. V gene TRBV3-1 (or the pseudogene TRBV3-2) combines with J gene TRBJ2-7; TRBD2 matches at 9 bases. Germline values: CDR1 LGHDT, CDR2 YNNKEL (reference sequence). The CDR3 length is 15 residues. Trimming took 4 bases from V and 0 from J; bases not matched to a gene: 4. The CDR3, as DNA: TGTGCCAGCAGCCGTGTTAGCGGGAGCTCCTACGAGCAGTACTTC. It specifies CASSRVSGSSYEQYF.

The gene calls are TRBV6-5 and TRBJ1-5; 7 bases fit TRBD1. The CDR3 is 14 amino acids. Trimming took 8 bases from V and 1 from J; bases not matched to a gene: 5. Per germline, CDR1 MNHEY and CDR2 SVGAGI. In DNA form, the CDR3 reads TGTGCCAGCGGAGAGGGGGCGAGCAATCAGCCCCAGCATTTT. As protein: CASGEGASNQPQHF.

This clone was seen once. The chain links TRBV29-1 to TRBJ1-1; 10 bases are shared with TRBD1. Germline loops: CDR1 SQVTM, CDR2 ANQGSEA. The CDR3 runs to 13 residues. V was clipped by 7 bases and J by 3 bases; unmatched bases: 5. CDR3 amino acids: CSEYGTGDTEAFF. The CDR3 bases are TGCAGCGAGTACGGGACAGGGGACACTGAAGCTTTCTTT.